The subject of this entry is one TCR beta chain. V lost 2 bases, J lost 3 bases, and 7 bases stayed unmatched. Germline V CDR1 and CDR2: SGHRS, YFSETQ. CDR3 length: 15 residues. The data were obtained in a study of blood T cell repertoires in COVID-19. Overall study: Sources were T cells, B-cell-depleted T cells, or PBMCs; the material itself was cDNA or gDNA.

Per the original data handling: Reference gene primers were amplified, and this amplification served to estimate nucleated cell counts. Assay: immunoSEQ multiplex PCR; the TCRdb copy retains only in-frame clones and omits some. Clonal size and the V and J genes are those of that table, whereas D and trimming came from the DNA. The data show more than 250,000 clones, more than 75% seen once. The chain has TRBV5-1 and TRBJ2-7, with 8 bases identical to TRBD2. This receptor was identified in a man aged 45-65 years with active or convalescent COVID-19. The source material was peripheral blood. CDR3 coding DNA: TGCGCCAGCAGCTTAGCGGGGGCCGGGGACTACGAGCAGTACTTC. This codes for CASSLAGAGDYEQYF.